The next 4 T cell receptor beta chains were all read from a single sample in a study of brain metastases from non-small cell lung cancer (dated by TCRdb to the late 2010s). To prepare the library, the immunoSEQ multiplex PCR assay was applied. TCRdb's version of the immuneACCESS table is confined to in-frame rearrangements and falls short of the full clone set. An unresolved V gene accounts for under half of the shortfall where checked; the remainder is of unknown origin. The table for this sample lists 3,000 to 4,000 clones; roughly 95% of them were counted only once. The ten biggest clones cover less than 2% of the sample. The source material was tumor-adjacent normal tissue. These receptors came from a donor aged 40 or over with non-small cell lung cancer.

The CDR3 region is CASSPGTGMARARADTQYF. CDR3 coding DNA: TGTGCCAGCAGCCCCGGGACGGGAATGGCTAGGGCGCGGGCAGATACGCAGTATTTT. This sequence joins TRBV5-5 and TRBJ2-3; D is perhaps TRBD1 or TRBD2 (5 bases each). Between the trimmed V and J ends, which lost 4 bases and 4 bases, there was a span of 28 bases. The germline gives CDR1 SGHKS, CDR2 YYEKEE (reference sequence). CDR3 length equals 19 residues.

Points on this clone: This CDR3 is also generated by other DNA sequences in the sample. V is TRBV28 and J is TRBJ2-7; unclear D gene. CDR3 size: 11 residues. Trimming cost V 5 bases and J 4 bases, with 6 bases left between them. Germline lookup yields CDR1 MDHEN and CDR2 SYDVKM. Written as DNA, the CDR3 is TGTGCCAGCAGTATAAATTACGAGCAGTACTTC. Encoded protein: CASSINYEQYF.

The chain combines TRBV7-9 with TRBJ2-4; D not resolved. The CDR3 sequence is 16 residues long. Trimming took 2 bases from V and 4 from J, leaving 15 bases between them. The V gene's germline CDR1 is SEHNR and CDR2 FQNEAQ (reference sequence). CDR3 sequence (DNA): TGTGCCAGCAGCTTATCTACTCACATTGCGAAAAACATTCAGTACTTC. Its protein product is CASSLSTHIAKNIQYF.

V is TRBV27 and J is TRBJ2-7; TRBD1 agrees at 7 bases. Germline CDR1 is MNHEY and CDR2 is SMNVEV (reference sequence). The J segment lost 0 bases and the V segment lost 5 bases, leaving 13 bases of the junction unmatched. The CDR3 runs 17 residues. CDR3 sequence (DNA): TGTGCCAGCAGTACCCTTCCTGGACAGGCGACCTCCTACGAGCAGTACTTC. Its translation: CASSTLPGQATSYEQYF.